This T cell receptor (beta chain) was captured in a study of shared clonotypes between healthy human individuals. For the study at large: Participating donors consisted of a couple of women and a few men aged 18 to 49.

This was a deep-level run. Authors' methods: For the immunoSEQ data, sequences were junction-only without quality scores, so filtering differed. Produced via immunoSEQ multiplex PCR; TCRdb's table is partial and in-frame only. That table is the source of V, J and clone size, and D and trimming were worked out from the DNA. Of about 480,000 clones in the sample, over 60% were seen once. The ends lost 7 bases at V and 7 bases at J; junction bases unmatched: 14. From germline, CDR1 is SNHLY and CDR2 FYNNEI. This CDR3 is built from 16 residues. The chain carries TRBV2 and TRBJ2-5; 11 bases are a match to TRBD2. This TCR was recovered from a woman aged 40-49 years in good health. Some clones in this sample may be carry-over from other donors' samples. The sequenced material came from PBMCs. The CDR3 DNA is TGTGCCAGCAAGGGTTGGGGACTAGCGGCCTGGGGGACCCAGTACTTC. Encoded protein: CASKGWGLAAWGTQYF.